This T cell receptor (beta chain) was captured in a study of cytotoxic CD8 clonotypes in ibrutinib-treated CLL. Repertoires were generated with immunoSEQ multiplex PCR, while TCRdb's copy carries only in-frame clones and drops some. This sample has some 92,000 clones, with about 74% found just once. V lost 5 bases and J lost 4; bases outside the gene matches: 6. Germline CDR1 reads MNHEY; CDR2 reads SMNVEV (reference sequence). This CDR3 is built from 14 residues. This sample comprised PBMCs, obtained after 24 months of ibrutinib treatment. The clonotype originates from a human donor with chronic lymphocytic leukemia. The V and J genes are TRBV27 and TRBJ2-7; TRBD1 matches 9 bases. CDR3 in amino acids: CASSPYRGRYEQYF. CDR3 bases: TGTGCCAGCAGTCCATACAGGGGGCGGTACGAGCAGTACTTC.